This record concerns one T cell receptor (beta chain) sequence. Its antigen remains unknown. The PCR was carried out with 60 Vbeta primers and 13 Jbeta primers. The table came from immunoSEQ multiplex PCR; TCRdb's copy has only in-frame clones and leaves some out. The data contain some 100,000 clones, over 70% of them seen just once; the ten biggest clones take up around 1.2%. The CDR3 is 16 amino acids. Trimming removed 0 bases from V and 5 bases from J; junction bases left unmatched: 1. The germline CDR1 and CDR2 sequences are SEHNR and FQNEAQ (reference sequence). The data derive from a study of cytomegalovirus exposure and HLA in healthy donors. The study's findings and limits: Later on, a genetic analysis was performed. It linked a missense variant in DCLRE1C with V- and J-gene trimming of TCR beta. In the analysis, some V segments, TRBV6-2 and TRBV6-3 included, were excluded as indistinguishable.

The chain uses TRBV7-9 and TRBJ2-5, with TRBD2 identical over 15 bases. The clonotype was recovered from a girl under 10 years old in good health and CMV-seropositive. Sequencing input: PBMCs. The DNA for the CDR3 is TGTGCCAGCAGCTTAGCGGGACTAGCGGGAGGTGAGACCCAGTACTTC. This translates into CASSLAGLAGGETQYF.